The TCR beta chain described here comes from a study of blood T cell repertoires in COVID-19. In the study overall: The cDNA or gDNA used as material had been derived from T cells, B-cell-depleted T cells, or PBMCs.

Individuals aged roughly 18 to 90 years were recruited from 24 US areas. Per the original methods: Amplified reference gene primers provided the basis for estimating nucleated cell counts. Only in-frame clones appear in the TCRdb table, and some are missing; sequencing was by immunoSEQ multiplex PCR. The V and J calls and clone size come from that table; D and trimming were worked out from the DNA. The table has about 230,000 clones, around 88% seen once. The V end was cut by 5 bases, the J end by 8 bases, with 19 bases between. CDR3 length: 15 residues. Per germline, CDR1 MNHEY and CDR2 SVGEGT. The specimen was PBMCs or T cells enriched from blood (not recorded which). The TCR originated in a woman in her thirties or forties with acute COVID-19. The chain has TRBV6-2 or TRBV6-3 and TRBJ2-1; a weak D match, TRBD2 (6 bases). This chain's CDR3 is CASSPDRLGSDEQFF. CDR3 sequence (DNA): TGTGCCAGCAGTCCCGATCGACTAGGATCGGATGAGCAGTTCTTC.